This T cell receptor (beta chain) emerged from a study of T-cell reconstitution after alpha-beta-depleted transplantation in children. With V trimmed by 3 bases and J by 5 bases, 7 bases remained unmatched. Per the germline V gene, CDR1 is SGHRS and CDR2 is YFSETQ. This CDR3 has 15 residues. Molecular barcoding with unique molecular identifiers was used for the TCRbeta library. TCRdb reprocessed the PCR reads via MiXCR and lists one record per CDR3 protein. This table has roughly 98,000 distinct CDR3 sequences, roughly a sixth appearing once. The chain carries TRBV5-1 and TRBJ2-7; 11 bases align to TRBD1. Sequenced material: PBMCs, mostly from graft donor cells, taken 180 days after TCRalphabeta/CD19-depleted stem cell transplant. The receptor comes from a male patient under 10 years old who had a stem cell transplant for acute lymphoblastic leukemia, so the T cells may come from the graft donor. Here the CDR3 reads CASSSPDRGPHEQYF. The DNA for the CDR3 is TGCGCCAGCAGCTCGCCGGACAGGGGGCCCCACGAGCAGTACTTC.